These T cell receptor beta chains were read from a single sample in a study of OX40 agonist ivuxolimab in advanced cancers. Data came from immunoSEQ multiplex PCR; TCRdb stores just in-frame clones and leaves some out. The sample includes approximately 71,000 clones, 80% to 85% seen only once; the top ten take around 0.78%. This material consisted of CD4+ or CD8+ T cells sorted from blood, taken in a trial of the OX40 agonist ivuxolimab. The source is an adult with an advanced solid tumor such as melanoma, head and neck, liver or kidney cancer. The CDR3 runs from the conserved cysteine through the conserved F or W. Fields, in order: clone size, J gene, V gene, D gene, CDR3 protein, CDR3 DNA. A D gene is named only where the DNA matches it firmly. A row's size may be missing; if present it is once, few, many or a size class.

.,TRBJ1-4,TRBV6-1,.,CASSTAATNEKLFF,TGTGCCAGCAGTACGGCAGCAACTAATGAAAAACTGTTTTTT
.,TRBJ1-1,TRBV30,.,CAWKKGMNTEAFF,TGTGCCTGGAAGAAAGGGATGAACACTGAAGCTTTCTTT
.,TRBJ2-3,TRBV5-8,.,CASSSLRGTDTQYF,TGTGCCAGCAGCTCCCTTCGGGGCACAGATACGCAGTATTTT
few,TRBJ2-1,TRBV19,TRBD1,CASSGRQGARNEQFF,TGTGCCAGTAGTGGACGACAGGGGGCTCGCAATGAGCAGTTCTTC
.,TRBJ1-2,TRBV12-5,.,CASGLGDYGYTF,TGTGCTAGTGGTTTGGGGGACTATGGCTACACCTTC
.,TRBJ2-1,TRBV30,.,CAWSLGVEQFF,TGTGCCTGGAGTTTGGGGGTCGAGCAGTTCTTC
few,TRBJ2-1,TRBV4-1,TRBD2,CASSPVGRGGHNEQFF,TGCGCCAGCAGCCCCGTAGGGCGGGGGGGCCACAATGAGCAGTTCTTC
.,TRBJ1-6,TRBV25-1,TRBD1,CASSEWGTGGYSPLHF,TGTGCCAGCAGTGAATGGGGAACAGGGGGGTATTCACCCCTCCACTTT
.,TRBJ2-7,TRBV19,.,CASSIGGRSYEQYF,TGTGCCAGTAGTATCGGGGGGCGGTCCTACGAGCAGTACTTC
.,TRBJ2-1,TRBV14,TRBD2,CASSRGLAGGLGYNEQFF,TGTGCCAGCAGCCGCGGACTAGCGGGAGGGCTGGGTTACAATGAGCAGTTCTTC
.,TRBJ1-5,TRBV6-1,.,CASEMTRNNQPQHF,TGTGCCAGCGAGATGACCCGGAACAATCAGCCCCAGCATTTT
.,TRBJ2-3,TRBV18,.,CASSPLDSTDTQYF,TGTGCCAGCTCACCGCTGGATAGCACAGATACGCAGTATTTT
.,TRBJ1-4,TRBV25-1,.,CASSDREATNEKLFF,TGTGCCAGCAGTGACAGAGAAGCAACTAATGAAAAACTGTTTTTT
.,TRBJ2-3,TRBV4-3,.,CASSVAPGDTQYF,TGCGCCAGCAGTGTAGCCCCGGGGGATACGCAGTATTTT
.,TRBJ1-5,TRBV15,.,CATSREVAGSFQPQHF,TGTGCCACCAGCAGAGAGGTTGCAGGGAGTTTCCAGCCCCAGCATTTT
once,TRBJ1-1,TRBV6-1,TRBD1,CASSERTGEAFF,TGTGCCAGCAGTGAAAGGACAGGGGAAGCTTTCTTT
.,TRBJ1-4,TRBV5-1,TRBD1,CASSLAGQGSEKLFF,TGCGCCAGCAGCTTGGCCGGACAGGGGAGTGAAAAACTGTTTTTT
.,TRBJ1-4,TRBV27,TRBD1,CASSLGQGAFVLFF,TGTGCCAGCAGTTTAGGACAGGGGGCGTTTGTACTGTTTTTT